The clone carrying this T cell receptor (beta chain) was picked up a small number of times. The antigen remains unidentified. The sample originates from a study of molecular identifiers for immune sequencing clone quantification. Study-wide results and caveats: Effector cells kept over 99% of their molecules in clones above 20 RNA copies, while naive cells kept under 1% there.

Sorting selected naive CD8 T cells with a CD8+CD4-CCR7+CD45RA+ phenotype. The CDR3 has 12 residues. The V gene's germline CDR1 is LNHDA and CDR2 SQIVND (reference sequence). V lost 5 bases and J lost 5, with 9 bases in between. TCRdb re-called the PCR reads through MiXCR, storing one row per CDR3 protein. The sample lists approximately 97,000 distinct CDR3 sequences; 20% to 30% were seen once. Sequenced sample: naive CD8+ T cells from blood, with Jurkat cell RNA spiked in. Documented subset: FACS-sorted CD8+CD4-CCR7+CD45RA+ naive T cells. The TCR comes from a human donor in good health. Some libraries in this study had Jurkat cell RNA spiked in. The V gene is TRBV19, the J gene TRBJ1-1; no reliable D call. CDR3 sequence reads: CASSARFTEAFF. Written as DNA, the CDR3 is TGTGCCAGTAGTGCCCGATTTACTGAAGCTTTCTTT.